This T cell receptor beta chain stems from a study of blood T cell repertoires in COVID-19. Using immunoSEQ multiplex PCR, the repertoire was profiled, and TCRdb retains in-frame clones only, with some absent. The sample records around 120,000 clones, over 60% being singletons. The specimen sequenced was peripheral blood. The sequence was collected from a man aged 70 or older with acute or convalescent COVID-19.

CDR3 loop: CASSPQGMNTEAFF. CDR3 DNA: TGTGCCAGCAGCCCACAGGGTATGAACACTGAAGCTTTCTTT. The V call is TRBV7-3, the J call TRBJ1-1; possible D gene TRBD1, 6 bases. The CDR3 has 14 amino acids. Trimming took 5 bases from V and 0 from J, leaving 10 bases between them. The germline CDR1 and CDR2 sequences are SGHTA and FQGTGA.